This entry features one TCR beta chain sequence. Its antigen is currently unknown. The time point was: before natalizumab initiation. The data stem from a study of multiple sclerosis patients with progressive multifocal leukoencephalopathy. Points from the study as a whole: Clones expanded at PML were already present before and during natalizumab. Most PML patients had lower entropy, suggesting less diverse TRB repertoires.

The data were produced by immunoSEQ multiplex PCR, yet TCRdb's version contains in-frame clones alone and is incomplete. The table lists 25,000 to 35,000 clones, 80% to 95% of them singletons. V dropped 7 bases and J dropped 5 bases, with 16 bases sitting between them. Germline assignment: CDR1 LNHDA and CDR2 SQIVND (reference sequence). The CDR3 covers 14 residues. The rearrangement uses TRBV19 and TRBJ2-3; D not certain. The sequencing sample was made of PBMCs. This TCR derives from a man in his thirties or forties with multiple sclerosis. CDR3 bases: TGTGCCAGTAACCATTTTCCCGGACGAGATACGCAGTATTTT. Its translation is CASNHFPGRDTQYF.